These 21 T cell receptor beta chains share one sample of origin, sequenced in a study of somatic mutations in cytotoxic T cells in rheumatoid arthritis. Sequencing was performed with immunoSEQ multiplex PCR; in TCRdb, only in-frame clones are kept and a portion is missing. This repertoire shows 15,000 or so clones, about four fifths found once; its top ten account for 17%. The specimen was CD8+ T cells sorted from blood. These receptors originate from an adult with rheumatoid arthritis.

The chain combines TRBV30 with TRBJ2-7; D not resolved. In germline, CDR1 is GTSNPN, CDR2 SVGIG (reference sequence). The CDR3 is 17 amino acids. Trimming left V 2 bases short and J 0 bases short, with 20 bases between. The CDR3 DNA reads TGTGCCTGGAGTTCCCCAGGCCTACACCTGAGCTCCTACGAGCAGTACTTC. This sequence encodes CAWSSPGLHLSSYEQYF. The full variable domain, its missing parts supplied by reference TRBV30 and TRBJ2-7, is SQTIHQWPATLVQPVGSPLSLECTVEGTSNPNLYWYRQAAGRGLQLLFYSVGIGQISSEVPQNLSASRPQDRQFILSSKKLLLSDSGFYLCAWSSPGLHLSSYEQYFGPGTRLTVT.

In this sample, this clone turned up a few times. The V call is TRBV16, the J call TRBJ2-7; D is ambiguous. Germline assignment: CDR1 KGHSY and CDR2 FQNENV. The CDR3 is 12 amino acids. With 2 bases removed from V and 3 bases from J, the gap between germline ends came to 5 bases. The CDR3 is CASSQGLYEQYF. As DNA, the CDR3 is TGTGCCAGCAGCCAAGGCCTCTACGAGCAGTACTTC.

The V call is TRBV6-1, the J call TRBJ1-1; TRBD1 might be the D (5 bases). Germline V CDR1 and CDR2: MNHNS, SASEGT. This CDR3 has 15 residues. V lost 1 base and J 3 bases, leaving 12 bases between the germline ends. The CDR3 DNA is TGTGCCAGCAGTGAAGATAAGGGGATGTACACTGAAGCTTTCTTT. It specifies CASSEDKGMYTEAFF.

CDR3 in DNA: TGTGCCACCAGCAGAGATCACAGGGGGGGCCCAGATACGCAGTATTTT. It is translated as CATSRDHRGGPDTQYF. The V call is TRBV15, the J call TRBJ2-3; perhaps TRBD1 as D (8 bases). The CDR3 runs 16 residues. The V end was cut by 0 bases, the J end by 4 bases, with 14 bases between. In germline, CDR1 is LNHNV, CDR2 YYDKDF (reference sequence).

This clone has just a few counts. This CDR3 is CASSVAYRGTEAFF. The CDR3 bases are TGTGCCAGCAGCGTAGCGTACAGGGGCACTGAAGCTTTCTTT. The rearrangement uses TRBV9 and TRBJ1-1, with 7 bases fitting TRBD1. With V trimmed by 0 bases and J by 4 bases, 3 bases remained unmatched. The CDR3 length is 14 residues. The germline V gene encodes CDR1 SGDLS and CDR2 YYNGEE.

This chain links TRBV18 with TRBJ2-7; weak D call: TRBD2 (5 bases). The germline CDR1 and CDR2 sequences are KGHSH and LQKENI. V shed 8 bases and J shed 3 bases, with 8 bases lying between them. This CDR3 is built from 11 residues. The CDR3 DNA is TGTGCCAGCAGCCGGGACTACGAGCAGTACTTC. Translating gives CASSRDYEQYF.

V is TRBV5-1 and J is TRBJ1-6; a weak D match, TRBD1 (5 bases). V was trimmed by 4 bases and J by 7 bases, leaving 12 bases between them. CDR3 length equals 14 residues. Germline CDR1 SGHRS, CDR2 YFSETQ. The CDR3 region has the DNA TGCGCCAGCAGCATCGGGGGATCCAATTCACCCCTCCACTTT. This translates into CASSIGGSNSPLHF.

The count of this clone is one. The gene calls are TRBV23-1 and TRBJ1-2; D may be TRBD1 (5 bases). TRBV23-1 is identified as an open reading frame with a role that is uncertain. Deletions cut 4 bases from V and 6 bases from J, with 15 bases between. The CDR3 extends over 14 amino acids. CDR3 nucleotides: TGCGCCAGCAGTCCTCATAGGGGATTGGATGGCTACACCTTC. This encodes CASSPHRGLDGYTF.

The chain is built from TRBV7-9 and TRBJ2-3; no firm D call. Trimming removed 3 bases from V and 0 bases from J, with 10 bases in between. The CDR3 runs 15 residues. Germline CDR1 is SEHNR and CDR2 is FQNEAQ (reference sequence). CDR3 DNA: TGTGCCAGCAGCTTGAGAGGATCTAGCACAGATACGCAGTATTTT. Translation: CASSLRGSSTDTQYF.

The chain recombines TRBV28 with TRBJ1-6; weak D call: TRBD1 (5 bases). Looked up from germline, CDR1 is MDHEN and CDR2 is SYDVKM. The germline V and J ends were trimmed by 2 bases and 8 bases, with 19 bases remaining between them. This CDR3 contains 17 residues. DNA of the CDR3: TGTGCCAGCAGTTTAGGCCCGGGAGGTATCAGGGATTCACCCCTCCACTTT. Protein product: CASSLGPGGIRDSPLHF.

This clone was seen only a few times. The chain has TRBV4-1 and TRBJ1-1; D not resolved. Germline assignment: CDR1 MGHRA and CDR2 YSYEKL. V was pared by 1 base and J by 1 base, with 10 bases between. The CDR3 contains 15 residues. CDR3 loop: CASSQGEGANTEAFF. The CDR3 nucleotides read TGCGCCAGCAGCCAAGGGGAAGGAGCGAACACTGAAGCTTTCTTT.

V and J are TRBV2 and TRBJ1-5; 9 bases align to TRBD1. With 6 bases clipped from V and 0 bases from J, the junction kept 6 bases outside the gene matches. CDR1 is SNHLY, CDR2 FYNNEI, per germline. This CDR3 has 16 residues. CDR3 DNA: TGTGCCAGCAGGCCCGGGACAGGGAATAGCAATCAGCCCCAGCATTTT. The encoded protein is CASRPGTGNSNQPQHF.

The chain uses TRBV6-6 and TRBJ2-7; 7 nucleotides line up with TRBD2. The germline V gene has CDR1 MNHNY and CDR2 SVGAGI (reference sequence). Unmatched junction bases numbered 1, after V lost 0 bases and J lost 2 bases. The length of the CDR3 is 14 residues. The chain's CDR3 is CASSYSGGTYEQYF. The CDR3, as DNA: TGTGCCAGCAGTTACTCGGGGGGGACCTACGAGCAGTACTTC.

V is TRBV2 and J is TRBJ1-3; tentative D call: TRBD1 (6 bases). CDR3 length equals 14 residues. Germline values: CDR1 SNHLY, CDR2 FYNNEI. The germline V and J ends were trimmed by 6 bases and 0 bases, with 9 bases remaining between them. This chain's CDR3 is CASRGGRSGNTIYF. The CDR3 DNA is TGTGCCAGCAGGGGGGGCCGCTCTGGAAACACCATATATTTT.

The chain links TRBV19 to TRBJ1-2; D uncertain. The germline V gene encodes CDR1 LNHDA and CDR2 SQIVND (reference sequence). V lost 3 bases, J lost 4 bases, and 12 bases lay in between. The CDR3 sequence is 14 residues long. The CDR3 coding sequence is TGTGCCAGTAGTATTGCCGGAATACTCTATGGCTACACCTTC. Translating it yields CASSIAGILYGYTF.

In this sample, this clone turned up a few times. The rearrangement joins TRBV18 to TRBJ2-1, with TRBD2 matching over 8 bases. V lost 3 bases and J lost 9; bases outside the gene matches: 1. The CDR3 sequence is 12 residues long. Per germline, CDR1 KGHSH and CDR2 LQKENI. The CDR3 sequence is CASSPSGGEQFF. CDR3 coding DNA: TGTGCCAGCTCACCCAGCGGGGGTGAGCAGTTCTTC.

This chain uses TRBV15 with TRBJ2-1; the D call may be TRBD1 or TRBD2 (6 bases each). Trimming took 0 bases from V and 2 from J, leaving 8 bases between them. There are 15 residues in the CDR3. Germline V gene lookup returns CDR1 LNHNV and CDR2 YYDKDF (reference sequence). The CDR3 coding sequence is TGTGCCACCAGCAGAGATCGGGGGCCCTACAATGAGCAGTTCTTC. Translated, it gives CATSRDRGPYNEQFF.

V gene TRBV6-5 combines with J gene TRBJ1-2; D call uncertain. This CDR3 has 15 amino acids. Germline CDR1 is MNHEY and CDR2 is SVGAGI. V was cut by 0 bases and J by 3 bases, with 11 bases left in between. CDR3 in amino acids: CASSYSNPKYYGYTF. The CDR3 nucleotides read TGTGCCAGCAGTTACTCGAATCCGAAATACTATGGCTACACCTTC.

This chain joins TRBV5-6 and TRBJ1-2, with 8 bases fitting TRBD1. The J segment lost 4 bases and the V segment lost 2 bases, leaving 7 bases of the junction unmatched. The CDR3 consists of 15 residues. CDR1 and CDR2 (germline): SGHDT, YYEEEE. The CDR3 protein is CASSLPGTGSYGYTF. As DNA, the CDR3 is TGTGCCAGCAGCTTACCCGGGACAGGCAGCTATGGCTACACCTTC. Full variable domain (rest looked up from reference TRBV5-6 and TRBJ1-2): DAGVTQSPTHLIKTRGQQVTLRCSPKSGHDTVSWYQQALGQGPQFIFQYYEEEERQRGNFPDRFSGHQFPNYSSELNVNALLLGDSALYLCASSLPGTGSYGYTFGSGTRLTVV.

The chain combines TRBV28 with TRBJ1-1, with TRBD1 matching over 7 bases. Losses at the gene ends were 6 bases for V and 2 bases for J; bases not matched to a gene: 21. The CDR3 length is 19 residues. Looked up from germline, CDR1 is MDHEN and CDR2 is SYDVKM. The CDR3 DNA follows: TGTGCCAGCAGACCTAATCAGGGGGGGACACAACCAGTAAACACTGAAGCTTTCTTT. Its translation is CASRPNQGGTQPVNTEAFF.

CDR3 bases: TGTGCCAGCAGCGTAGGAGGGGGGGCCTACGAGCAGTACTTC. Translated: CASSVGGGAYEQYF. The V call is TRBV9, the J call TRBJ2-7, with TRBD2 as a possible D gene (7 bases). Germline V gives CDR1 SGDLS, CDR2 YYNGEE. The germline V and J ends were trimmed by 0 bases and 2 bases, with 9 bases remaining between them. The CDR3 contains 14 residues.